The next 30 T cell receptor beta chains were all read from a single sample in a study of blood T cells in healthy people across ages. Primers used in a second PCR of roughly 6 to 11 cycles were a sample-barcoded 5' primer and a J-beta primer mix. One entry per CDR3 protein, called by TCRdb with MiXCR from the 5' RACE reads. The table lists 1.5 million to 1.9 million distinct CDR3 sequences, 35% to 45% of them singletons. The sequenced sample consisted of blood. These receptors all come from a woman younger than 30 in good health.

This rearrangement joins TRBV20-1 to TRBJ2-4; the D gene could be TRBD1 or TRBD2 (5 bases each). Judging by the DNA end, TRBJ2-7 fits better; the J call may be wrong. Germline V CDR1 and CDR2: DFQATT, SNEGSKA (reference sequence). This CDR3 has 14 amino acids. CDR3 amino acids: CSAIPGTVTYEQYF. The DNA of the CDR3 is TGCAGTGCGATTCCCGGGACGGTGACCTACGAGCAGTACTTC.

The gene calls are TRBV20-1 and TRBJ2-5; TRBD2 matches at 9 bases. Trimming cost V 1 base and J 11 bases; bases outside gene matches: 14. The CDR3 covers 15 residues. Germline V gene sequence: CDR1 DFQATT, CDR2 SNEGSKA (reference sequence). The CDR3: CSARVGRGGYNEQYF. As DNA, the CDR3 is TGCAGTGCTAGAGTGGGGCGGGGGGGTTACAATGAGCAGTACTTC.

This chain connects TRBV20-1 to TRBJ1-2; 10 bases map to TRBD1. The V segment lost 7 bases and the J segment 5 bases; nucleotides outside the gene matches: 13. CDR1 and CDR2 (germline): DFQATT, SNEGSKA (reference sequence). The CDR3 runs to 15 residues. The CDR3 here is CSGEDFGTGAYGYTF. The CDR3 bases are TGCAGTGGAGAGGATTTCGGGACAGGGGCATATGGCTACACCTTC.

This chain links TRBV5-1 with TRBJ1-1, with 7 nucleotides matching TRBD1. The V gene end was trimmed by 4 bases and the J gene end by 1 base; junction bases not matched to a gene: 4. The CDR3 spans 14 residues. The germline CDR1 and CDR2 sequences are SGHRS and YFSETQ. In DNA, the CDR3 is TGCGCCAGCAGCCAGGACAGGCCGAACACTGAAGCTTTCTTT. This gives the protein CASSQDRPNTEAFF.

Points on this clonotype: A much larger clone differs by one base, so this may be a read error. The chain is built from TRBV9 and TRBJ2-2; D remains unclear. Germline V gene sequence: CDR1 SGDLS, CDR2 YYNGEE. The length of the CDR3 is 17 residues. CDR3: CASSDEDHLANTRELFF. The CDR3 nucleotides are TGTGCCAGCAGCGATGAGGACCATCTGGCGAACACCCGGGAGCTGTTTTTT. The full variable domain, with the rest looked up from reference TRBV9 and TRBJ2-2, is DSGVTQTPKHLITATGQRVTLRCSPRSGDLSVYWYQQSLDQGLQFLIQYYNGEERAKGNILERFSAQQFPDLHSELNLSSLELGDSALYFCASSDEDHLANTRELFFGEGSRLTVL.

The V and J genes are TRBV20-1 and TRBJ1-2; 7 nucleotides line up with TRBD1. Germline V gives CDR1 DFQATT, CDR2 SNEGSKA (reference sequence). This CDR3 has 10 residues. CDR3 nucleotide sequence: TGCACCCTCGGACAGGATGGCTACACCTTC. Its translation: CTLGQDGYTF.

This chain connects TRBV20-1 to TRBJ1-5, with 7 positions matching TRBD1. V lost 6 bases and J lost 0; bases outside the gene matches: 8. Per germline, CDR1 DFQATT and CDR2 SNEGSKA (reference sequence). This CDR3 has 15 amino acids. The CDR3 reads CSAQQGPHSNQPQHF. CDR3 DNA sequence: TGCAGTGCGCAACAGGGGCCTCATAGCAATCAGCCCCAGCATTTT.

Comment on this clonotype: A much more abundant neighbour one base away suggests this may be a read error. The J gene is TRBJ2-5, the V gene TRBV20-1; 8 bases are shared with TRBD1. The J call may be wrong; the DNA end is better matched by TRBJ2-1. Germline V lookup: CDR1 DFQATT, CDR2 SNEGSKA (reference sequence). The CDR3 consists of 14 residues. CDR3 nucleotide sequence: TGCAGTGCTAGAGGTCCAGGGGGCGATGAGACCCAGTTCTTC. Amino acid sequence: CSARGPGGDETQFF.

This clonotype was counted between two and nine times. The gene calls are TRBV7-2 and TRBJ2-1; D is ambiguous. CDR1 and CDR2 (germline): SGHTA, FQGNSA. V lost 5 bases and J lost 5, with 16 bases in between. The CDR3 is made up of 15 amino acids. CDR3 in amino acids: CASSRSLVAHNEQFF. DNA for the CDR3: TGTGCCAGCAGCAGGTCTCTGGTGGCCCACAATGAGCAGTTCTTC.

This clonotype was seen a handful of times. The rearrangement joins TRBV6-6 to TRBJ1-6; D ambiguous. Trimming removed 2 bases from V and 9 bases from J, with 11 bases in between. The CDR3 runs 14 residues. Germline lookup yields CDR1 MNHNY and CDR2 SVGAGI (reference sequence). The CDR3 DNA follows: TGTGCCAGCAGTTACCGGGATCGGGGTTCACCCCTCCACTTT. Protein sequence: CASSYRDRGSPLHF.

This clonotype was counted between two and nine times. CDR3 sequence: CSARDRAGGAVQPQHF. The CDR3 nucleotides read TGCAGTGCTAGAGATCGCGCGGGGGGAGCGGTTCAGCCCCAGCATTTT. The chain has TRBV20-1 and TRBJ1-5, with TRBD1 as a possible D gene (5 bases). Germline CDR1 DFQATT, CDR2 SNEGSKA (reference sequence). V was cut by 0 bases and J by 6 bases, with 18 bases left in between. The CDR3 length is 16 residues.

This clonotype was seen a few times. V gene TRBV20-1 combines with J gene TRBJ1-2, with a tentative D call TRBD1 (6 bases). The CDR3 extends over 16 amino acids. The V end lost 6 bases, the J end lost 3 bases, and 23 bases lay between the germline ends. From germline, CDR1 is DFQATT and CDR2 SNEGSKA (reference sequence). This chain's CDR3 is CSALGGGRLRDYGYTF. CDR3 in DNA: TGCAGTGCCCTTGGGGGGGGGCGTCTCCGGGACTATGGCTACACCTTC.

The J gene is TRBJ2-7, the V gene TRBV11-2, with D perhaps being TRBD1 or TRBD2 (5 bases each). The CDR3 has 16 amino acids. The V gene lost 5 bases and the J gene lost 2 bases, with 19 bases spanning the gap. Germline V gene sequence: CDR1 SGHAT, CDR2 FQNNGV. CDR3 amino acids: CASSLGQGRIAYEQYF. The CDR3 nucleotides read TGTGCCAGCAGCCTTGGGCAGGGACGGATAGCCTACGAGCAGTACTTC.

The CDR3 DNA reads TGCGCCAGCAGCTTCCCGACAGGGGGCCCACACAACGCCTTGAACACTGAAGCTTTCTTT. It specifies CASSFPTGGPHNALNTEAFF. The chain carries TRBV5-1 and TRBJ1-1, with 10 bases identical to TRBD1. CDR1 is SGHRS and CDR2 is YFSETQ in the germline V gene. The CDR3 length is 20 residues. Trimming took 2 bases from V and 0 from J; bases not matched to a gene: 16.

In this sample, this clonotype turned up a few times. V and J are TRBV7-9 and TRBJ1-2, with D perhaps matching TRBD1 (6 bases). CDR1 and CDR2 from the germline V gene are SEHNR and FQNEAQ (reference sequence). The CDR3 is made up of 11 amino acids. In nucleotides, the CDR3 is TGTTTGATAGGGGGAGACTATGGCTACACCTTC. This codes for CLIGGDYGYTF.

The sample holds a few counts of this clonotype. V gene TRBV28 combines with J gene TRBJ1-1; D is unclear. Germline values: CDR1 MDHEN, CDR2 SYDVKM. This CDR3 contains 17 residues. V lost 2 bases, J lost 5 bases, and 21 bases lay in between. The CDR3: CASSLIPNRAGWTEAFF. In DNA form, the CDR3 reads TGTGCCAGCAGTTTAATTCCCAACAGAGCGGGGTGGACTGAAGCTTTCTTT.

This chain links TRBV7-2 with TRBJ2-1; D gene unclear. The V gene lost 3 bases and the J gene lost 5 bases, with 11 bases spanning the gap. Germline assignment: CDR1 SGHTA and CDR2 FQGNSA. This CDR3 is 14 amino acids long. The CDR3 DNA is TGTGCCAGCAGCTTGGTCTACAATGACAATGAGCAGTTCTTC. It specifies CASSLVYNDNEQFF.

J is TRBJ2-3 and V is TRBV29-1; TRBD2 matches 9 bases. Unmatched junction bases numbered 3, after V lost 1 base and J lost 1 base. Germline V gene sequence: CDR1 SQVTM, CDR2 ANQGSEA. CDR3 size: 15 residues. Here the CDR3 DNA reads TGCAGCGTTGAAGGGTCTAGCGGGGGCACAGATACGCAGTATTTT. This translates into CSVEGSSGGTDTQYF.

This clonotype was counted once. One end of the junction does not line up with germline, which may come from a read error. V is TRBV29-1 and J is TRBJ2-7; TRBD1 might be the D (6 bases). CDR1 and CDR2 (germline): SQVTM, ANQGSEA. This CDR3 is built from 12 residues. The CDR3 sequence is CSVRWGQETQCF. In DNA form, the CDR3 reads TGCAGCGTGAGGTGGGGGCAAGAGACCCAGTGCTTC.

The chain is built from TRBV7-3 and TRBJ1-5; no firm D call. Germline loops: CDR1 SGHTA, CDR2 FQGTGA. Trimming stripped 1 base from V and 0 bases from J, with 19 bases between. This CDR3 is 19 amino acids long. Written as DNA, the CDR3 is TGTGCCAGCAGCTTAAAAGGTACCTGGTCGCAAAATAGCAATCAGCCCCAGCATTTT. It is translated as CASSLKGTWSQNSNQPQHF.

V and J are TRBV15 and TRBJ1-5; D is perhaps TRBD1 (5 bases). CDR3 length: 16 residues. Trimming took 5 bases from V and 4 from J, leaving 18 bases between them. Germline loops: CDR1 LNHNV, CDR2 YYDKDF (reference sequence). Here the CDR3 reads CATSGGRTLLNQPQHF. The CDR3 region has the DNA TGTGCCACCAGCGGGGGACGGACCCTACTAAATCAGCCCCAGCATTTT.

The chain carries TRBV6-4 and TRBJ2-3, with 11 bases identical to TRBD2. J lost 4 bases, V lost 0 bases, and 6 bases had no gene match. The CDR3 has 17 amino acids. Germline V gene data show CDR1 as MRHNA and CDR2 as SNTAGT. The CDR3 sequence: CASSDSPSGRPSDTQYF. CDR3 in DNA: TGTGCCAGCAGTGACTCGCCTAGCGGGAGGCCCTCAGATACGCAGTATTTT.

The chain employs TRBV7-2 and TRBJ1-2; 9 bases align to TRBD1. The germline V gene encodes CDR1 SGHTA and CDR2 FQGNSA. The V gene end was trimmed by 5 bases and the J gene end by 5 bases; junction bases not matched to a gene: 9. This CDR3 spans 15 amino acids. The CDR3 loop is CASSLRQGGSYGYTF. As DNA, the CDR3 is TGTGCCAGCAGCCTCAGACAGGGGGGGTCATATGGCTACACCTTC.

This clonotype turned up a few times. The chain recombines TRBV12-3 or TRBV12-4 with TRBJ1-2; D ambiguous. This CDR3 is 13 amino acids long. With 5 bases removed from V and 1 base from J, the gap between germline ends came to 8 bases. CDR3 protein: CASSVGFNYGYTF. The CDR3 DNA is TGTGCCAGCAGTGTTGGATTTAACTATGGCTACACCTTC.

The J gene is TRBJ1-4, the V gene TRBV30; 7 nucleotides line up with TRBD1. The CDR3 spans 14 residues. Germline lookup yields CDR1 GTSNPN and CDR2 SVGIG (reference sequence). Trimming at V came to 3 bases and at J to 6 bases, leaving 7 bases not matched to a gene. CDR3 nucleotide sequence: TGTGCCTGGAGCGAAGGGGGCTTCGATGAAAAACTGTTTTTT. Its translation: CAWSEGGFDEKLFF.

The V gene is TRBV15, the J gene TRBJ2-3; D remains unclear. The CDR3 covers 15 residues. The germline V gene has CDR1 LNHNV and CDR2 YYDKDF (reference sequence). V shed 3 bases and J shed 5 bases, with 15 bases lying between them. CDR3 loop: CATSSDVFPGDTQYF. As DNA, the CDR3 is TGTGCCACCAGCAGTGATGTTTTTCCGGGAGATACGCAGTATTTT.

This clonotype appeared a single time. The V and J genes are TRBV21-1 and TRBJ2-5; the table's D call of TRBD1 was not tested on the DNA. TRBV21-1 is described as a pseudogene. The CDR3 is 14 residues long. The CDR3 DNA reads TGTGCCAGCAGCCACCTTTCCCCTCAAGAGACCCAGTACTTC. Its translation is CASSHLSPQETQYF.

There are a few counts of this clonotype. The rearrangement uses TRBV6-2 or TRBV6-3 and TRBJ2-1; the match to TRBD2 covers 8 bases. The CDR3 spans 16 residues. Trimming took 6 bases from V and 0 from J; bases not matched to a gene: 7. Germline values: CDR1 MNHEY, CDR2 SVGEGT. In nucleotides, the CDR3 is TGTGCCAGCAGGCTAGCGGGTACCAGCTCCTACAATGAGCAGTTCTTC. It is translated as CASRLAGTSSYNEQFF.

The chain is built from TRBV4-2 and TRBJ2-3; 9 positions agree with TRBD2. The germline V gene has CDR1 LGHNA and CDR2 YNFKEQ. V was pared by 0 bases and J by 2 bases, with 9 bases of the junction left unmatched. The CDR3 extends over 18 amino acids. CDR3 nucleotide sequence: TGTGCCAGCAGCCAAGATAAATCGGCGGGAGGGTACACAGATACGCAGTATTTT. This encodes CASSQDKSAGGYTDTQYF.

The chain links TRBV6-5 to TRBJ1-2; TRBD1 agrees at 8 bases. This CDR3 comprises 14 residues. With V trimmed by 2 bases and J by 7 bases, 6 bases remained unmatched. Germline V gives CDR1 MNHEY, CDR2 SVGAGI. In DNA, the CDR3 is TGTGCCAGCAGTTACGTTCAGGGGGCAGGTGGCTACACCTTC. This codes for CASSYVQGAGGYTF.